This T cell receptor beta chain was sequenced during a study of T cell repertoires in cytomegalovirus infection. About the study: The public TCR beta signatures pointed to both CMV infection and matching HLA type.

This clonotype was seen at least ten times. The antigen remains unidentified. TCRdb passed the reads through MiXCR, listing each CDR3 protein once. Seen here are about 130,000 distinct CDR3 sequences, approximately 24% observed once, and the top ten hold approximately 35%. This CDR3 spans 15 amino acids. The germline CDR1 and CDR2 sequences are SGHTA and FQGNSA. Germline trimming cut 3 bases from V and 5 bases from J; bases unmatched to any gene: 5. This receptor was obtained from a human donor in good health (CMV status not recorded). Some clones in this sample may be carry-over from other donors' samples. The chain links TRBV7-2 to TRBJ2-5, with 11 bases that match TRBD2. The sequenced material came from PBMCs, sequenced either directly or after in vitro stimulation (not recorded which). CDR3 sequence (DNA): TGTGCCAGCAGCTTTACTAGCGGGAGTGGGGAGACCCAGTACTTC. Protein sequence: CASSFTSGSGETQYF.